The clone carrying this TCR beta chain occurred a few times. Its target is not known. The method was immunoSEQ multiplex PCR; TCRdb's version includes in-frame clones alone and lacks a portion of them. The sample yields about 220,000 clones, around 90% seen once. The data stem from a study of cytomegalovirus exposure and HLA in healthy donors. Study-level information: The 120 or so validation repertoires used the same platform as the 500 to 700 first-cohort repertoires, a later analysis reported. Study-level points and caveats: Reports showed the classifier diagnosing cytomegalovirus status with high specificity and sensitivity. Subsequent analysis of the roughly 120 validation repertoires found a tendency for first-cohort TCR clusters to co-occur.

V was trimmed by 5 bases and J by 4 bases, leaving 23 bases between them. The germline CDR1 and CDR2 sequences are GTSNPN and SVGIG (reference sequence). The CDR3 spans 16 residues. A 120-subject validation cohort, separate from the approximately 720-subject first cohort, supplied the donors. Input material: PBMCs. The receptor was isolated from a young woman in good health and CMV-seronegative. The chain employs TRBV30 and TRBJ1-1; D uncertain. The CDR3 region is CAWGGLRISDGTEAFF. In nucleotides, the CDR3 is TGTGCCTGGGGAGGACTGAGGATCAGTGATGGCACTGAAGCTTTCTTT.